This TCR beta chain appears in the sequencing data of a study of blood T cell repertoires in COVID-19. The wider study: Sites across the United States, Italy and Spain contributed samples from acute and convalescent COVID-19.

Authors' methods: Estimation of nucleated cell counts relied on the amplification of reference gene primers. Here immunoSEQ multiplex PCR was the method, and the copy in TCRdb shows in-frame clones only, minus some. The DNA gave D and trimming, while V, J and clone size come from that table. The table lists 250,000 or so clones, 60% to 75% of them singletons. CDR3 size: 13 residues. The V end was cut by 6 bases, the J end by 6 bases, with 12 bases between. Germline V gene lookup returns CDR1 MDHEN and CDR2 SYDVKM. J is TRBJ2-1 and V is TRBV28; D remains ambiguous. The receptor's source is a woman older than 75 with acute or convalescent COVID-19. Sequenced input: peripheral blood. In DNA, the CDR3 is TGTGCCAGCAGAGAGACTTCGCTCAATGAGCAGTTCTTC. It specifies CASRETSLNEQFF.